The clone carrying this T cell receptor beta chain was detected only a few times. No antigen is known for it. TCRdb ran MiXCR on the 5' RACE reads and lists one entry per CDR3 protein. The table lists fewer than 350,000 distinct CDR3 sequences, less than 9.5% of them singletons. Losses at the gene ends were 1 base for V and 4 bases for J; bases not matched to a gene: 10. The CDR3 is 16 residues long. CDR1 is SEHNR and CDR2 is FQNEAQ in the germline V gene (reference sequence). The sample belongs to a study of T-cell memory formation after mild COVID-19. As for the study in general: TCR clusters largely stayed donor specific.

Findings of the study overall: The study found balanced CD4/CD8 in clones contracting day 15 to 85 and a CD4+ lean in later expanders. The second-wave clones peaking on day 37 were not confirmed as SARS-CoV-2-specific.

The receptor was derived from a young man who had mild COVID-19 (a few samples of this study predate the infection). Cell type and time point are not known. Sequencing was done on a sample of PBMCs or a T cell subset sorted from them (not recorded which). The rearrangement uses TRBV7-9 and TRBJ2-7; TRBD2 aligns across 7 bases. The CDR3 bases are TGTGCCAGCAGCTTAGAGTCGGGGGGTAAACCTTACGAGCAGTACTTC. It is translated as CASSLESGGKPYEQYF.